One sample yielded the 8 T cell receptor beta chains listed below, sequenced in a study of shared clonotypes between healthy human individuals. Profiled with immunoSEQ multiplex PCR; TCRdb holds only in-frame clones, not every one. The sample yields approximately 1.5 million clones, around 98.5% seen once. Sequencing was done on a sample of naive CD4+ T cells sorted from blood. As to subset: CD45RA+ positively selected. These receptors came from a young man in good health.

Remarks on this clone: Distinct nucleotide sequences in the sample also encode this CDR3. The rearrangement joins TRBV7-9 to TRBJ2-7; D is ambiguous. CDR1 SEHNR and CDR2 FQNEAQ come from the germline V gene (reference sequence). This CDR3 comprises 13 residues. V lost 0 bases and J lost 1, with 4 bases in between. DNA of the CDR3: TGTGCCAGCAGCTTAGCGCGATCCTACGAGCAGTACTTC. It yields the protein CASSLARSYEQYF.

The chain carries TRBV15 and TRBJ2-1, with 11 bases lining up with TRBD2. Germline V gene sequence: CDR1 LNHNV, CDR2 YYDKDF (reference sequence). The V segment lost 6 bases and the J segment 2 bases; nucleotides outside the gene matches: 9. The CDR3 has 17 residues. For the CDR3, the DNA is TGTGCCACCAGTAGGGGGACTAGCGGTCGGGCCTACAATGAGCAGTTCTTC. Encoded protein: CATSRGTSGRAYNEQFF.

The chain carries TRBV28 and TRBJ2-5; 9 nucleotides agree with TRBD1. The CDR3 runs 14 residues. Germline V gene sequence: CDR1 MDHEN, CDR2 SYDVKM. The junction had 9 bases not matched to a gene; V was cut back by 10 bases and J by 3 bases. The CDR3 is CATLVGTGKETQYF. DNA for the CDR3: TGTGCCACCCTAGTCGGGACAGGGAAAGAGACCCAGTACTTC. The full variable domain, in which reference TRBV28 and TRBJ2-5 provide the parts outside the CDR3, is DVKVTQSSRYLVKRTGEKVFLECVQDMDHENMFWYRQDPGLGLRLIYFSYDVKMKEKGDIPEGYSVSREKKERFSLILESASTNQTSMYLCATLVGTGKETQYFGPGTRLLVL.

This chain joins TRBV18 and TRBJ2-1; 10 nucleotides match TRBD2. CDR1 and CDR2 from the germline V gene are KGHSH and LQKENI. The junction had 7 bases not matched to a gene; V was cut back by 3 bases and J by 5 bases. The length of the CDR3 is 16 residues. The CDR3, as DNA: TGTGCCAGCTCACCGTCCGGACTAGCGGCCCACAATGAGCAGTTCTTC. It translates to CASSPSGLAAHNEQFF.

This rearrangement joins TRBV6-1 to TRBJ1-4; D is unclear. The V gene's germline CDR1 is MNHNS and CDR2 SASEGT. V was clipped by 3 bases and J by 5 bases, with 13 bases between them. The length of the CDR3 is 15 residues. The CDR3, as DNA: TGTGCCAGCAGTGAGAACCCTTCGAGGAATGAAAAACTGTTTTTT. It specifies CASSENPSRNEKLFF.

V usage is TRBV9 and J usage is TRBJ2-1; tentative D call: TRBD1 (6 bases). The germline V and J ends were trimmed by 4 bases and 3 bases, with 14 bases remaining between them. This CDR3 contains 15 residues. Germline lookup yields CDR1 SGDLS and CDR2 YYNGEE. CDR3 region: CASSPTGHNYNEQFF. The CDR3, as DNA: TGTGCCAGCAGCCCGACGGGACACAACTACAATGAGCAGTTCTTC. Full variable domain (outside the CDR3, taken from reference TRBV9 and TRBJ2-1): DSGVTQTPKHLITATGQRVTLRCSPRSGDLSVYWYQQSLDQGLQFLIQYYNGEERAKGNILERFSAQQFPDLHSELNLSSLELGDSALYFCASSPTGHNYNEQFFGPGTRLTVL.

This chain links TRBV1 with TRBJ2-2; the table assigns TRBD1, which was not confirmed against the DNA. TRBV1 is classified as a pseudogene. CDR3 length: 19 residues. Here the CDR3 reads CTSSHQSAGTGSYTGELFF. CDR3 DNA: TGCACCAGCAGCCATCAGTCCGCCGGGACAGGGTCGTACACCGGGGAGCTGTTTTTT.

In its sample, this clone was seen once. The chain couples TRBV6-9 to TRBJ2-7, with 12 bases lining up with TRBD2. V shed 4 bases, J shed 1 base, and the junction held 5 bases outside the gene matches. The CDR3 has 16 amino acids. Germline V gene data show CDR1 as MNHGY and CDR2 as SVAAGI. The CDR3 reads CASSWPSGRDSYEQYF. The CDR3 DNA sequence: TGTGCCAGCAGTTGGCCTAGCGGGAGGGATTCCTACGAGCAGTACTTC.